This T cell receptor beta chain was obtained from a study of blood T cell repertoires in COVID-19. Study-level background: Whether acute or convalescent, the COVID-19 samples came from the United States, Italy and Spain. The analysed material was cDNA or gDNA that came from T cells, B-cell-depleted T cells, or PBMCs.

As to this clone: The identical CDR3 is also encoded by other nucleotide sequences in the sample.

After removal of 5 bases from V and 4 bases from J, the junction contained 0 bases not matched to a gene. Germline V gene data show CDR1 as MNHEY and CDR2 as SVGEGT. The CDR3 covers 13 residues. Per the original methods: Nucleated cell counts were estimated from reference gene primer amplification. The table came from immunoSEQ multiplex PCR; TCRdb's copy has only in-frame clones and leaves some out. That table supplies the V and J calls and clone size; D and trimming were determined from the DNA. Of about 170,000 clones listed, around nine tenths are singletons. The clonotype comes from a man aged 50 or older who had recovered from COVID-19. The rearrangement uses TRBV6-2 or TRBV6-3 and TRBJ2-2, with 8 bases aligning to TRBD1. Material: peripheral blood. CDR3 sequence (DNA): TGTGCCAGCAGTGGACAGGGCACCGGGGAGCTGTTTTTT. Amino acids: CASSGQGTGELFF.